Following are 12 T cell receptor beta chains from one sample sequenced in a study of shared clonotypes between healthy human individuals. Data came from immunoSEQ multiplex PCR; TCRdb stores just in-frame clones and leaves some out. Here the sample spans about 1.5 million clones, over 95% being singletons. Sequences were obtained from naive CD4+ T cells sorted from blood. Subset meaning: CD45RA+ positively selected. The receptors stem from a man younger than 40 in good health.

V is TRBV5-1 and J is TRBJ2-7; perhaps D is TRBD1 or TRBD2 (5 bases each). The CDR3 length is 15 residues. Trimming removed 0 bases at V and 0 bases at J, with 10 bases between. Germline values: CDR1 SGHRS, CDR2 YFSETQ. As DNA, the CDR3 is TGCGCCAGCAGCTTGGGAGTGGGGACCTCCTACGAGCAGTACTTC. Translated, it gives CASSLGVGTSYEQYF.

V is TRBV15 and J is TRBJ2-7; 9 bases fit TRBD2. Unmatched junction bases numbered 4, after V lost 1 base and J lost 0 bases. The CDR3 extends over 16 amino acids. Per germline, CDR1 LNHNV and CDR2 YYDKDF (reference sequence). The CDR3 is CATSRAPAGGSYEQYF. The CDR3, as DNA: TGTGCCACCAGCAGAGCGCCAGCGGGGGGCTCCTACGAGCAGTACTTC.

The chain couples TRBV19 to TRBJ1-1; D is uncertain. Germline CDR1 LNHDA, CDR2 SQIVND (reference sequence). This CDR3 region has 14 residues. The V end was cut by 5 bases, the J end by 0 bases, with 10 bases between. The CDR3 region is CASSLVALNTEAFF. The CDR3 bases are TGTGCCAGTAGTCTGGTGGCCTTGAACACTGAAGCTTTCTTT.

This sequence joins TRBV7-8 and TRBJ2-1; 14 positions match TRBD2. The trim removed 0 bases at V and 9 bases at J, leaving 10 bases unmatched. The CDR3 sequence is 18 residues long. Germline V gene lookup returns CDR1 SGHVS and CDR2 FQNEAQ. The CDR3 DNA is TGTGCCAGCAGCTTAGCGGTAGTAAGACTAGCGGGAGGGCTTGAGCAGTTCTTC. The encoded protein is CASSLAVVRLAGGLEQFF.

Regarding this clone: Additional DNA sequences in this sample encode the identical CDR3. The chain has TRBV5-1 and TRBJ1-1; D is uncertain. There are 13 residues in the CDR3. Trimming left V 0 bases short and J 2 bases short, with 5 bases between. Germline CDR1 is SGHRS and CDR2 is YFSETQ. The CDR3 region is CASSLAGNTEAFF. The CDR3, as DNA: TGCGCCAGCAGCTTGGCAGGCAACACTGAAGCTTTCTTT.

The chain links TRBV7-2 to TRBJ2-7, with TRBD1 matching 8 bases. Germline values: CDR1 SGHTA, CDR2 FQGNSA. J gave up 0 bases and V 1 base, and 5 bases lay outside the gene matches. The CDR3 is made up of 16 amino acids. DNA of the CDR3: TGTGCCAGCAGCTTAGAACAGGGGGTTCGCTCCTACGAGCAGTACTTC. Translated: CASSLEQGVRSYEQYF.

The V and J genes are TRBV15 and TRBJ2-5, with no clear D. CDR3 length: 15 amino acids. Trimming removed 4 bases from V and 9 bases from J, with 21 bases in between. CDR1 LNHNV and CDR2 YYDKDF come from the germline V gene (reference sequence). The CDR3 loop reads CATSTPAAGISSQYF. DNA of the CDR3: TGTGCCACCAGCACCCCCGCGGCTGGGATTTCGTCCCAGTACTTC.

The V gene is TRBV5-5, the J gene TRBJ2-5; D gene uncertain. This CDR3 region has 15 residues. Germline assignment: CDR1 SGHKS and CDR2 YYEKEE (reference sequence). With 3 bases removed from V and 5 bases from J, the gap between germline ends came to 17 bases. The CDR3 DNA follows: TGTGCCAGCAGCTCCCCACTCTCTTTTGGGGAGACCCAGTACTTC. This encodes CASSSPLSFGETQYF.

This clone has a single count. V is TRBV27 and J is TRBJ2-7; 9 bases are a match to TRBD1. This CDR3 has 15 residues. V was clipped by 2 bases and J by 4 bases; unmatched bases: 6. The germline V gene has CDR1 MNHEY and CDR2 SMNVEV (reference sequence). DNA of the CDR3: TGTGCCAGCAGTTTAGCCCCGGGACAGGGTTACGAGCAGTACTTC. The encoded protein is CASSLAPGQGYEQYF.

This clone was recorded once. The chain recombines TRBV11-3 with TRBJ2-5, with D possibly TRBD2 on 6 matching bases. In germline, CDR1 is SGHNT, CDR2 YENEEA. V lost 4 bases to trimming and J lost 4 bases, with 13 bases between them. CDR3 length: 14 residues. For the CDR3, the DNA is TGTGCCAGCAGCTCGGGGCGGGACGCAGAGACCCAGTACTTC. Amino acids: CASSSGRDAETQYF.

The V and J genes are TRBV5-8 and TRBJ2-1; no firm D call. Germline CDR1 SGHTS, CDR2 YDEGEE. This CDR3 has 13 residues. Trimming pared 6 bases from V and 6 bases from J, leaving 13 bases between. The CDR3 region is CASTPPIVNEQFF. In DNA, the CDR3 is TGTGCCAGCACCCCCCCGATAGTCAATGAGCAGTTCTTC.

This sequence joins TRBV6-4 and TRBJ2-1; TRBD1 matches 7 bases. The V segment lost 4 bases and the J segment 6 bases; nucleotides outside the gene matches: 6. The CDR3 extends over 14 amino acids. Germline CDR1 reads MRHNA; CDR2 reads SNTAGT. CDR3: CASSVEGAGNEQFF. CDR3 DNA: TGTGCCAGCAGTGTTGAGGGGGCGGGCAATGAGCAGTTCTTC.